One T cell receptor beta chain is described in this entry. Amplified TCR beta CDR3 regions derived from RNA transcripts. TCR CDR3 regions were first amplified by RT-PCR with HTBI primers. Each CDR3 protein is one row after TCRdb ran MiXCR on the multiplex PCR reads. The repertoire holds about 380,000 distinct CDR3 sequences, less than 20% seen once, with 35% to 45% in the top ten. The data were obtained in a study of T cells in Graves' hyperthyroidism and ophthalmopathy. This CDR3 is built from 14 residues. The germline gives CDR1 DFQATT, CDR2 SNEGSKA (reference sequence). Germline trimming cut 1 base from V and 2 bases from J; bases unmatched to any gene: 4.

This clonotype originated in a young man with Graves' ophthalmopathy. Sequenced: blood. The chain employs TRBV20-1 and TRBJ2-7; 8 nucleotides match TRBD2. The CDR3 DNA sequence: TGCAGTGCTAGAGGACTAGCGCTGGCCTACGAGCAGTACTTC. Translated: CSARGLALAYEQYF.